This TCR beta chain was sequenced in a study of T-cell memory formation after mild COVID-19. Study-level points and caveats: Clones shrinking from day 15 to 85 showed even CD4/CD8 mixes; later expanders tilted CD4+.

This clonotype was counted a few times. Antigen unknown. V dropped 4 bases and J dropped 6 bases, with 16 bases sitting between them. This CDR3 is 15 amino acids long. The germline gives CDR1 ENHRY, CDR2 SYGVKD. A single record per CDR3 protein comes from TCRdb applying MiXCR to the 5' RACE reads. The sample lists more than 300,000 distinct CDR3 sequences, roughly 13% occurring once. The source material was PBMCs or a T cell subset sorted from them (not recorded which). This chain joins TRBV10-3 and TRBJ2-1; either TRBD1 or TRBD2 may fit D (5 bases each). This sequence originates from a man between 18 and 35 years old who had mild COVID-19 (a few samples of this study predate the infection). Cell type and time point are not known. CDR3 region: CAISGRGVQGNEQFF. CDR3 in DNA: TGTGCCATCAGTGGCCGAGGGGTTCAGGGCAATGAGCAGTTCTTC.